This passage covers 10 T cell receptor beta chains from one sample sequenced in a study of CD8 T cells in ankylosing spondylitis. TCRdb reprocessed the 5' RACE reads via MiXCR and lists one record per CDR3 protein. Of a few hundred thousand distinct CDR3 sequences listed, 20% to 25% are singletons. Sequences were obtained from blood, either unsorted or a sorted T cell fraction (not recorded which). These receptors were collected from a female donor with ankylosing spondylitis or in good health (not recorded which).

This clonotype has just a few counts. CDR3: CSAPRPGRTKNIQYF. CDR3 nucleotide sequence: TGCAGTGCTCCCCGGCCCGGACGGACCAAAAACATTCAGTACTTC. J is TRBJ2-4 and V is TRBV20-1; no definite D call. Trimming removed 5 bases from V and 2 bases from J, with 16 bases in between. This CDR3 has 15 residues. CDR1 DFQATT and CDR2 SNEGSKA come from the germline V gene (reference sequence).

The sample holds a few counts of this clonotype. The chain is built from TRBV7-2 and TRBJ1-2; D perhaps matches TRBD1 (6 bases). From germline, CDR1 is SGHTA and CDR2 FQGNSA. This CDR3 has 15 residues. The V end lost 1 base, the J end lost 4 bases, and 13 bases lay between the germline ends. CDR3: CASSLVGRGLYGYTF. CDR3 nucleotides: TGTGCCAGCAGCTTAGTAGGCCGGGGGCTCTATGGCTACACCTTC.

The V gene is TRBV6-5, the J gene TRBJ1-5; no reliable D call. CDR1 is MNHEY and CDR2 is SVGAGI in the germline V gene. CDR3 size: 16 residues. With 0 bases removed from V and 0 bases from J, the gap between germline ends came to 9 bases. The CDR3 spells CASSYSKGISNQPQHF. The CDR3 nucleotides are TGTGCCAGCAGTTACTCGAAGGGCATTAGCAATCAGCCCCAGCATTTT.

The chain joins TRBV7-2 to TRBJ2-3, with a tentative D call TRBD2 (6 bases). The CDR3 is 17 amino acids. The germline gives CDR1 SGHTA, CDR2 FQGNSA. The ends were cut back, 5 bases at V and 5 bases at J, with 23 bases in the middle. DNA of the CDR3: TGTGCCAGCAGCCTCGACCTCCGCGGAGCCGGGAGAGATACGCAGTATTTT. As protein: CASSLDLRGAGRDTQYF.

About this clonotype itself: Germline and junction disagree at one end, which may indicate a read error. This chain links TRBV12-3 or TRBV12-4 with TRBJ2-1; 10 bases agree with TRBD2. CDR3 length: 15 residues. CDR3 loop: CASSRSGRETNEQFF. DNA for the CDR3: TGTGCCAGCAGCCGAAGCGGGAGGGAGACGAATGAACAGTTCTTC.

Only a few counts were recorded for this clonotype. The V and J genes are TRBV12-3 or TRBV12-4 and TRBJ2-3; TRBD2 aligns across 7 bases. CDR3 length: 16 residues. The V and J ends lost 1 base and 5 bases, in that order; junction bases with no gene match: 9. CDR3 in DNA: TGTGCCAGCAGTTTAGAAGGCGGGAGAGGCATAGATACGCAGTATTTT. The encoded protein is CASSLEGGRGIDTQYF.

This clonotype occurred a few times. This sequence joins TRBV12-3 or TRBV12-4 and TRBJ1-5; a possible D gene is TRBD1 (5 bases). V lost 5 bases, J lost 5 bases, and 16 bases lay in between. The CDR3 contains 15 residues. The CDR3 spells CASSLFSGGDQPQHF. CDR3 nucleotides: TGTGCCAGCAGTCTATTTTCTGGAGGGGATCAGCCCCAGCATTTT.

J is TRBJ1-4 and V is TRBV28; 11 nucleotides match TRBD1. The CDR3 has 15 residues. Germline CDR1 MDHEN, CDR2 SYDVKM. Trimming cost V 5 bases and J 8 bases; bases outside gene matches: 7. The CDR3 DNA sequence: TGTGCCAGCAGTCCCCCCGGGACAGGGGGAGAAAAACTGTTTTTT. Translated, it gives CASSPPGTGGEKLFF.

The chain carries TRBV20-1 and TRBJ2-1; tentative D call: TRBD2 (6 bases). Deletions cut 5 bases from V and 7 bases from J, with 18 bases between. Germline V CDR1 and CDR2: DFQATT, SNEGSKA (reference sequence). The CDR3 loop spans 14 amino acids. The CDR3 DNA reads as TGCAGTGCTGGGGCGGGGACCAAAATGAATGAGCAGTTCTTC. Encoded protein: CSAGAGTKMNEQFF.

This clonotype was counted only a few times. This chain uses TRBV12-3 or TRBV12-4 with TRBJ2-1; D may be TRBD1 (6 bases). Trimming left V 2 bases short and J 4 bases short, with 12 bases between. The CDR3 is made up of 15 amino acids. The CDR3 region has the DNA TGTGCCAGCAGTTTAATACAGGGAATTTACAATGAGCAGTTCTTC. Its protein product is CASSLIQGIYNEQFF.